This T cell receptor (beta chain) was captured in a study of radiotherapy plus CTLA-4 blockade in lung cancer. Study-wide background: Across the patients, objective responses occurred in approximately 20%, and disease control in 31%. Study results and limitations: Once radiotherapy plus ipilimumab had been given, TCR clones derived from tumor expanded in blood. With interferon-beta, early dynamics of blood T cell clones were reported to best predict response.

Note on this clone: The antigen remains undetermined.

Using immunoSEQ multiplex PCR, the repertoire was profiled, and TCRdb retains in-frame clones only, with some absent. This sample has 80,000 to 100,000 clones, with 60% to 75% found just once. Germline CDR1 reads MNHNY; CDR2 reads SVGAGI (reference sequence). This CDR3 region has 15 residues. V was shortened by 7 bases and J by 0 bases, with 13 bases between the two germline ends. This specimen consisted of peripheral blood, obtained from a patient treated with radiotherapy plus ipilimumab. V usage is TRBV6-6 and J usage is TRBJ1-5, with D unclear. The origin of this receptor is a human donor with non-small cell lung cancer who had a partial response to radiotherapy plus ipilimumab. Some clones in this sample may be carry-over from other donors' samples. CDR3 loop: CASTLREGSNQPQHF. CDR3 in DNA: TGTGCCAGCACCCTAAGAGAGGGTAGCAATCAGCCCCAGCATTTT.